This entry concerns a single T cell receptor (beta chain). TCRdb recomputed calls from the RT-PCR reads with MiXCR, one row per CDR3 protein. The table has about 700,000 distinct CDR3 sequences, approximately 15% seen once; the top ten hold about 3.6%. V dropped 0 bases and J dropped 6 bases, with 13 bases sitting between them. CDR1 is SGHVS and CDR2 is FQNEAQ in the germline V gene. The CDR3 spans 15 residues. The receptor was isolated from a female donor in good health, serving as a healthy control. The V gene is TRBV7-8, the J gene TRBJ2-3, with D maybe TRBD2 (6 bases). The sequenced sample consisted of memory CD4+ T cells from blood. CDR3: CASSLAASRGDTQYF. In DNA form, the CDR3 reads TGTGCCAGCAGCTTAGCAGCCAGCCGGGGGGATACGCAGTATTTT.